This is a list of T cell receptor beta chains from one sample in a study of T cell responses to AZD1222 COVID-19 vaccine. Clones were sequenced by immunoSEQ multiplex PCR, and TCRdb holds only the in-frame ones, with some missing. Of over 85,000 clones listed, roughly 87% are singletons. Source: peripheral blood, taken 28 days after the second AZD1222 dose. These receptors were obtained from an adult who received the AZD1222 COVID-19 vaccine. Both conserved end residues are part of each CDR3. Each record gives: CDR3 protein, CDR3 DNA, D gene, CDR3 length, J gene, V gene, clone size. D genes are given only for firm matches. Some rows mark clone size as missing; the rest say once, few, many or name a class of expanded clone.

CDR3aa: CASSRTGSYYEQYF
CDR3nt: TGTGCCAGCAGCAGGACAGGGAGTTACTACGAGCAGTACTTC
d_gene: TRBD1
len: 14
j_gene: TRBJ2-7
v_gene: TRBV5-4
abundance: NA

CDR3aa: CASTLDRNTGELFF
CDR3nt: TGTGCCAGCACCCTGGACAGGAACACCGGGGAGCTGTTTTTT
d_gene: NA
len: 14
j_gene: TRBJ2-2
v_gene: TRBV6-4
abundance: NA

CDR3aa: CASSRGGTPYEQYF
CDR3nt: TGTGCCAGCAGTCGGGGGGGGACACCCTACGAGCAGTACTTC
d_gene: TRBD2
len: 14
j_gene: TRBJ2-7
v_gene: TRBV7-2
abundance: NA

CDR3aa: CASSTTGAGELFF
CDR3nt: TGTGCCAGCAGTACAACAGGGGCCGGGGAGCTGTTTTTT
d_gene: TRBD1
len: 13
j_gene: TRBJ2-2
v_gene: TRBV6-5
abundance: NA

CDR3aa: CASRPGQPTYEQYF
CDR3nt: TGTGCCAGCCGACCTGGGCAGCCAACCTACGAGCAGTACTTC
d_gene: NA
len: 14
j_gene: TRBJ2-7
v_gene: TRBV7-2
abundance: NA

CDR3aa: CATSDSPRGNTIYF
CDR3nt: TGTGCCACCAGTGATTCGCCGCGAGGAAACACCATATATTTT
d_gene: NA
len: 14
j_gene: TRBJ1-3
v_gene: TRBV24-1
abundance: NA

CDR3aa: CASSGELSRGTGELFF
CDR3nt: TGTGCCAGCAGCGGAGAACTGTCAAGGGGCACCGGGGAGCTGTTTTTT
d_gene: NA
len: 16
j_gene: TRBJ2-2
v_gene: TRBV9
abundance: NA

CDR3aa: CASSGPGQLNTEAFF
CDR3nt: TGCGCCAGCAGCGGTCCGGGACAACTGAACACTGAAGCTTTCTTT
d_gene: NA
len: 15
j_gene: TRBJ1-1
v_gene: TRBV5-1
abundance: few

CDR3aa: CASSPGGTEAFF
CDR3nt: TGTGCCAGCAGCCCCGGGGGGACTGAAGCTTTCTTT
d_gene: NA
len: 12
j_gene: TRBJ1-1
v_gene: TRBV6-2/TRBV6-3
abundance: NA

CDR3aa: CASSGWIWGFREAGYTF
CDR3nt: TGTGCCAGCAGCGGATGGATCTGGGGCTTTCGGGAAGCCGGCTACACCTTC
d_gene: NA
len: 17
j_gene: TRBJ1-2
v_gene: TRBV9
abundance: NA

CDR3aa: CASSLSRDTEAFF
CDR3nt: TGTGCCAGCAGCTTATCCCGGGACACTGAAGCTTTCTTT
d_gene: NA
len: 13
j_gene: TRBJ1-1
v_gene: TRBV7-2
abundance: NA

CDR3aa: CASSPLGNSNTGELFF
CDR3nt: TGCGCCAGCAGCCCCCTGGGGAACTCGAACACCGGGGAGCTGTTTTTT
d_gene: NA
len: 16
j_gene: TRBJ2-2
v_gene: TRBV5-1
abundance: NA

CDR3aa: CASSPTRAGNRPQHF
CDR3nt: TGTGCCAGCAGCCCTACTCGGGCGGGTAACCGGCCCCAGCATTTT
d_gene: NA
len: 15
j_gene: TRBJ1-5
v_gene: TRBV7-2
abundance: NA

CDR3aa: CASRTQGPYEQYF
CDR3nt: TGTGCCAGCAGGACCCAGGGCCCCTACGAGCAGTACTTC
d_gene: NA
len: 13
j_gene: TRBJ2-7
v_gene: TRBV6-5
abundance: NA

CDR3aa: CASSLEARTGSEKLFF
CDR3nt: TGCGCCAGCAGCTTGGAGGCGAGGACAGGGTCGGAAAAACTGTTTTTT
d_gene: TRBD1
len: 16
j_gene: TRBJ1-4
v_gene: TRBV5-1
abundance: NA

CDR3aa: CASSFEAGGYNEQFF
CDR3nt: TGTGCCAGCAGCTTTGAGGCAGGGGGCTACAATGAGCAGTTCTTC
d_gene: TRBD1
len: 15
j_gene: TRBJ2-1
v_gene: TRBV11-1
abundance: NA

CDR3aa: CASSPLTGFSYEQYF
CDR3nt: TGTGCCAGCAGTCCACTGACAGGGTTCTCCTACGAGCAGTACTTC
d_gene: TRBD1
len: 15
j_gene: TRBJ2-7
v_gene: TRBV28
abundance: NA

CDR3aa: CASSVTGAAQPQHF
CDR3nt: TGTGCCAGCAGTGTGACAGGGGCAGCCCAGCCCCAGCATTTT
d_gene: TRBD1
len: 14
j_gene: TRBJ1-5
v_gene: TRBV25-1
abundance: once

CDR3aa: CATSDYSYEQYF
CDR3nt: TGTGCCACCAGTGATTACTCCTACGAGCAGTACTTC
d_gene: NA
len: 12
j_gene: TRBJ2-7
v_gene: TRBV24-1
abundance: NA

CDR3aa: CASSIVGQQETQYF
CDR3nt: TGTGCCAGTAGTATAGTTGGTCAGCAAGAGACCCAGTACTTC
d_gene: NA
len: 14
j_gene: TRBJ2-5
v_gene: TRBV19
abundance: NA

CDR3aa: CASSVRSYGDTQYF
CDR3nt: TGTGCCAGCAGCGTAAGGTCTTATGGGGATACGCAGTATTTT
d_gene: NA
len: 14
j_gene: TRBJ2-3
v_gene: TRBV9
abundance: NA

CDR3aa: CASSHGGTGGLGELFF
CDR3nt: TGTGCCAGCAGCCACGGAGGGACAGGGGGTCTCGGGGAGCTGTTTTTT
d_gene: TRBD1
len: 16
j_gene: TRBJ2-2
v_gene: TRBV3-1/TRBV3-2
abundance: NA

CDR3aa: CASSEGLPGGTQYF
CDR3nt: TGTGCCAGCAGCGAGGGACTCCCTGGCGGAACCCAGTACTTC
d_gene: NA
len: 14
j_gene: TRBJ2-5
v_gene: TRBV5-6
abundance: NA

CDR3aa: CASSYSVGRAQFVKGYTF
CDR3nt: TGTGCCAGCAGTTACTCTGTCGGCCGGGCTCAATTCGTGAAGGGCTACACCTTC
d_gene: NA
len: 18
j_gene: TRBJ1-2
v_gene: TRBV6-2/TRBV6-3
abundance: NA

CDR3aa: CASSPGTAREKLFF
CDR3nt: TGTGCCAGTAGTCCTGGGACCGCTCGCGAAAAACTGTTTTTT
d_gene: NA
len: 14
j_gene: TRBJ1-4
v_gene: TRBV19
abundance: once

CDR3aa: CASSPGQGDRDLHF
CDR3nt: TGCGCCAGCAGCCCGGGACAGGGGGACCGAGACCTCCACTTT
d_gene: TRBD1
len: 14
j_gene: TRBJ1-6
v_gene: TRBV4-3
abundance: few

CDR3aa: CATGDRGNTEAFF
CDR3nt: TGTGCCACTGGGGACAGGGGTAACACTGAAGCTTTCTTT
d_gene: TRBD1
len: 13
j_gene: TRBJ1-1
v_gene: TRBV15
abundance: NA

CDR3aa: CASSLAGPPETQYF
CDR3nt: TGTGCTAGCAGCCTAGCGGGCCCCCCAGAGACCCAGTACTTC
d_gene: TRBD2
len: 14
j_gene: TRBJ2-5
v_gene: TRBV7-7
abundance: once

CDR3aa: CASSPRVGARGNTEAFF
CDR3nt: TGTGCCAGCAGTCCGCGTGTAGGGGCGAGAGGGAACACTGAAGCTTTCTTT
d_gene: NA
len: 17
j_gene: TRBJ1-1
v_gene: TRBV28
abundance: NA

CDR3aa: CARQGREQFF
CDR3nt: TGTGCCAGGCAGGGTCGGGAGCAGTTCTTC
d_gene: NA
len: 10
j_gene: TRBJ2-1
v_gene: TRBV2
abundance: NA